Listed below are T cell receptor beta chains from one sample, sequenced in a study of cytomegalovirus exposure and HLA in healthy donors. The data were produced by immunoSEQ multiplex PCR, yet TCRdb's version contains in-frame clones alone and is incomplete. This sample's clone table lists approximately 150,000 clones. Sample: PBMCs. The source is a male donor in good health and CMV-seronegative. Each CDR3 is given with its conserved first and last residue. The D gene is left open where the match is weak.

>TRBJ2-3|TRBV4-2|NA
TGTGCCAGCAGCTCAAAGGAGGGGGCATGGACAGATACGCAGTATTTT
CASSSKEGAWTDTQYF
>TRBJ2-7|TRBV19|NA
TGTGCCACCCAAGGGGCAAAGGGCTACGAGCAGTACTTC
CATQGAKGYEQYF
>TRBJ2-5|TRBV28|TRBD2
TGTGCCAGCAGTTTAATCGGGGGGGGGCTTTCGAGGACCCAGTACTTC
CASSLIGGGLSRTQYF
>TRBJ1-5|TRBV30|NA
TGTGCCTGGAGTGTAGGGGGGGGGAACAATCAGCCCCAGCATTTT
CAWSVGGGNNQPQHF
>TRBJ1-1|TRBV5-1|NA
TGCGCCAGCAGCTTGGGTGGAGTGACAGGTGCGAACACTGAAGCTTTCTTT
CASSLGGVTGANTEAFF
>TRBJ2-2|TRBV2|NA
TGTGCCAGCAGTAGGGAGAGAGGCGTCACCGGGGAGCTGTTTTTT
CASSRERGVTGELFF
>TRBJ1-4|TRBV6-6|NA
TGTGCCAGCAGTTACTCAGGACGGGATGCAGGAAAACTGTTTTTT
CASSYSGRDAGKLFF
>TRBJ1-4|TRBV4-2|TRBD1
TGTGCCAGCAGCCCCCCGGCAGGGGGCTATACAACTAATGAAAAACTGTTTTTT
CASSPPAGGYTTNEKLFF
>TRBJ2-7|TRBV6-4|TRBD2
TGTGCCAGCAGTGACAGTAGCGGGAGAGGGTCGCACTACGAGCAGTACTTC
CASSDSSGRGSHYEQYF
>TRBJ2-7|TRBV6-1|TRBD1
TGCGCCAGCAAAGGACAGGGGCTCTACGAGCAGTACTTC
CASKGQGLYEQYF
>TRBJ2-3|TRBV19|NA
TGTGCCAGTAGTTGGAGTGATACGCAGTATTTT
CASSWSDTQYF
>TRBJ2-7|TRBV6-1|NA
TGTGCCAGCAGTGAAGGATCATACAGGGCCTACGAGCAGTACTTC
CASSEGSYRAYEQYF